This T cell receptor beta chain was sequenced during a study of control samples from healthy donors and cancer patients. This clone was observed a few times. The CDR3 has 15 amino acids. V gave up 5 bases and J gave up 1 base; unmatched junction bases: 7. Germline V gene sequence: CDR1 SGHTA, CDR2 FQGNSA. This table comes from immunoSEQ multiplex PCR, and its TCRdb copy is limited to in-frame clones, with some not included. This sample carries about 140,000 clones, under 95% of them seen once, and the ten largest clones take under 9%. The chain is built from TRBV7-2 and TRBJ2-5; 7 nucleotides agree with TRBD1. Material: blood. This receptor was taken from a man aged 18 to 29 in good health. The CDR3 DNA follows: TGTGCCAGCAGCGTTTTACAGGGGAGCCAAGAGACCCAGTACTTC. It translates to CASSVLQGSQETQYF.